The 24 T cell receptor beta chains reported below all come from one sample, sequenced in a study of blood T cell repertoires in COVID-19. TCRdb's copy holds only in-frame clones and misses some; the assay was immunoSEQ multiplex PCR. The repertoire includes roughly 220,000 clones, roughly nine tenths of them detected once, and 3.5% sits in the top ten. The sequenced material came from PBMCs or T cells enriched from blood (not recorded which). Every receptor here comes from a woman younger than 30 in a cohort exposed to, infected with or recovered from COVID-19 (not recorded which).

This clone was recorded only once. The chain carries TRBV27 and TRBJ1-1; maybe TRBD1 (5 bases). V was trimmed by 5 bases and J by 9 bases, leaving 16 bases between them. This CDR3 region has 13 residues. Germline lookup yields CDR1 MNHEY and CDR2 SMNVEV (reference sequence). CDR3 in DNA: TGTGCCAGCAGTATAGCGGGGCAGGCTAAAGCTTTCTTT. Protein: CASSIAGQAKAFF.

The rearrangement joins TRBV18 to TRBJ2-1, with TRBD1 identical over 11 bases. J was trimmed by 8 bases and V by 0 bases; bases with no gene match: 12. Germline V gives CDR1 KGHSH, CDR2 LQKENI. This CDR3 is 18 amino acids long. The CDR3 spells CASSPPTFADRGRDEQFF. In DNA form, the CDR3 reads TGTGCCAGCTCACCACCTACCTTCGCGGACAGGGGGCGCGATGAGCAGTTCTTC.

V and J are TRBV2 and TRBJ1-2; D is uncertain. CDR1 and CDR2 from the germline V gene are SNHLY and FYNNEI. V lost 3 bases and J lost 2, with 7 bases in between. The CDR3 is made up of 13 amino acids. This CDR3 is CASSDAQNYGYTF. CDR3 sequence (DNA): TGTGCCAGCAGTGATGCACAGAACTATGGCTACACCTTC. The complete variable domain, with remaining parts taken from reference TRBV2 and TRBJ1-2, reads EPEVTQTPSHQVTQMGQEVILRCVPISNHLYFYWYRQILGQKVEFLVSFYNNEISEKSEIFDDQFSVERPDGSNFTLKIRSTKLEDSAMYFCASSDAQNYGYTFGSGTRLTVV.

J is TRBJ1-2 and V is TRBV3-1 (or the pseudogene TRBV3-2); 10 bases are shared with TRBD1. Trimming removed 6 bases from V and 2 bases from J; junction bases left unmatched: 3. The CDR3 is 14 amino acids. Germline-derived CDR1 and CDR2 are LGHDT and YNNKEL (reference sequence). The CDR3 here is CASRGTGDNYGYTF. The CDR3 nucleotides read TGTGCCAGCAGGGGGACAGGGGACAACTATGGCTACACCTTC.

The chain recombines TRBV12-3 or TRBV12-4 with TRBJ1-5; a weak D match, TRBD1 (5 bases). The V end lost 5 bases, the J end lost 15 bases, and 17 bases lay between the germline ends. This CDR3 spans 12 amino acids. CDR3 protein: CASSHNRQLWHF. In DNA, the CDR3 is TGTGCCAGCAGTCATAACAGGCAGCTGTGGCATTTT.

This chain links TRBV2 with TRBJ2-3; D gene uncertain. CDR1 and CDR2 from the germline V gene are SNHLY and FYNNEI. Trimming shortened V by 3 bases and J by 1 base, and 14 bases separated the two germline ends. CDR3 length equals 16 residues. CDR3 in amino acids: CASSENQAPGTDTQYF. The CDR3 nucleotides are TGTGCCAGCAGTGAGAACCAAGCACCTGGCACAGATACGCAGTATTTT.

V gene TRBV24-1 combines with J gene TRBJ2-3; 12 bases are shared with TRBD1. V lost 0 bases to trimming and J lost 6 bases; unmatched junction nucleotides: 3. CDR3 length: 16 residues. The germline V gene has CDR1 KGHDR and CDR2 SFDVKD. CDR3 coding DNA: TGTGCCACCAGTGATTTGGGGACAGGGGGCGATGATACGCAGTATTTT. This codes for CATSDLGTGGDDTQYF.

The V call is TRBV2, the J call TRBJ1-2; D perhaps matches TRBD1 (5 bases). Germline assignment: CDR1 SNHLY and CDR2 FYNNEI. V was shortened by 10 bases and J by 2 bases, with 14 bases between the two germline ends. This CDR3 is 13 amino acids long. CDR3 sequence: CATTGGSNYGYTF. The CDR3 DNA sequence: TGTGCCACCACGGGGGGTTCCAACTATGGCTACACCTTC.

The rearrangement uses TRBV19 and TRBJ2-7, with D perhaps matching TRBD2 (5 bases). The germline V gene has CDR1 LNHDA and CDR2 SQIVND (reference sequence). The CDR3 runs 14 residues. Trimming removed 3 bases from V and 3 bases from J, with 12 bases in between. CDR3: CASSIAARGYEQYF. In DNA, the CDR3 is TGTGCCAGTAGTATCGCCGCCCGGGGCTACGAGCAGTACTTC.

This chain links TRBV5-4 with TRBJ2-1; no clear D gene. Germline V gene sequence: CDR1 SGHNT, CDR2 YYREEE (reference sequence). Trimming left V 0 bases short and J 9 bases short, with 4 bases between. CDR3 size: 11 residues. CDR3 in DNA: TGTGCCAGCAGCTTGGTCGGTGAGCAGTTCTTC. Translation gives CASSLVGEQFF.

This clone came up a few times. This likely comes from a read error, as the CDR3 has no conserved phenylalanine or tryptophan at its end. It is unclear where the CDR3 begins or ends on the DNA, so no DNA is shown, and the CDR3 is as TCRdb lists it. The chain employs TRBV2 and TRBJ1-1; TRBD1 is the table's D call, not checked against the DNA. The CDR3 spans 13 amino acids, including both terminal residues. The germline gives CDR1 SNHLY, CDR2 FYNNEI. The CDR3: CASSGPGHARVEG.

The rearrangement uses TRBV7-3 and TRBJ2-3, with D perhaps TRBD2 (5 bases). The ends were cut back, 2 bases at V and 2 bases at J, with 8 bases in the middle. The length of the CDR3 is 14 residues. Germline V gene data show CDR1 as SGHTA and CDR2 as FQGTGA. CDR3 in amino acids: CASSLGGHTDTQYF. For the CDR3, the DNA is TGTGCCAGCAGCTTAGGCGGGCACACAGATACGCAGTATTTT.

The chain uses TRBV6-4 and TRBJ1-2, with 10 bases fitting TRBD1. The CDR3 runs 13 residues. From germline, CDR1 is MRHNA and CDR2 SNTAGT. Trimming took 6 bases from V and 6 from J; bases not matched to a gene: 4. The CDR3 sequence: CASRDDRGHGYTF. The CDR3 DNA reads TGTGCCAGCAGGGATGACAGGGGGCATGGCTACACCTTC.

This chain uses TRBV9 with TRBJ2-1, with TRBD2 as a possible D gene (7 bases). Between the trimmed V and J ends, which lost 4 bases and 4 bases, there was a span of 21 bases. CDR1 and CDR2 (germline): SGDLS, YYNGEE. This CDR3 is built from 17 residues. In DNA, the CDR3 is TGTGCCAGCAGCCTCCCAGAGGGGGGGAAGTCGTACAATGAGCAGTTCTTC. Protein: CASSLPEGGKSYNEQFF.

The J gene is TRBJ1-1, the V gene TRBV7-9, with TRBD1 matching 9 bases. Trimming removed 8 bases from V and 13 bases from J; junction bases left unmatched: 11. The CDR3 covers 12 residues. CDR1 and CDR2 from the germline V gene are SEHNR and FQNEAQ (reference sequence). CDR3 amino acids: CASQGVDRGIFF. CDR3 coding DNA: TGTGCCAGCCAGGGGGTGGACAGGGGAATTTTCTTT. Full variable domain (remainder filled in from reference TRBV7-9 and TRBJ1-1): DTGVSQNPRHKITKRGQNVTFRCDPISEHNRLYWYRQTLGQGPEFLTYFQNEAQLEKSRLLSDRFSAERPKGSFSTLEIQRTEQGDSAMYLCASQGVDRGIFFGQGTRLTVV.

The rearrangement links TRBV29-1 to TRBJ1-1; the match to TRBD1 covers 9 bases. The V segment lost 7 bases and the J segment 1 base; nucleotides outside the gene matches: 1. This CDR3 spans 12 amino acids. Germline CDR1 and CDR2: SQVTM and ANQGSEA. The CDR3 DNA is TGCAGCGCGGACAGGGGGAACACTGAAGCTTTCTTT. This translates into CSADRGNTEAFF.

The chain couples TRBV19 to TRBJ1-2; TRBD1 aligns across 9 bases. Germline V lookup: CDR1 LNHDA, CDR2 SQIVND (reference sequence). The CDR3 runs to 14 residues. Losses at the gene ends were 5 bases for V and 6 bases for J; bases not matched to a gene: 7. The CDR3 nucleotides read TGTGCCAGTAGTTACCGACAGGGGGTAAATGGCTACACCTTC. Translating it yields CASSYRQGVNGYTF.

V is TRBV12-3 or TRBV12-4 and J is TRBJ1-1; 9 bases are shared with TRBD1. CDR3 length equals 12 residues. J gave up 8 bases and V 5 bases, and 3 bases lay outside the gene matches. CDR3: CASSDRGMEAFF. CDR3 DNA: TGTGCCAGCAGTGACAGGGGGATGGAAGCTTTCTTT.

The CDR3 DNA is TGTGCCAGCAGCCCCTTCCAGGGGGCCCAAGAGACCCAGTACTTC. It is translated as CASSPFQGAQETQYF. The chain employs TRBV7-9 and TRBJ2-5; TRBD1 agrees at 8 bases. CDR1 SEHNR and CDR2 FQNEAQ come from the germline V gene (reference sequence). The CDR3 consists of 15 residues. V was pared by 5 bases and J by 1 base, with 6 bases of the junction left unmatched.

The chain employs TRBV7-9 and TRBJ2-7; no firm D call. Germline assignment: CDR1 SEHNR and CDR2 FQNEAQ (reference sequence). CDR3 length: 12 amino acids. Trimming stripped 3 bases from V and 4 bases from J, with 7 bases between. The DNA of the CDR3 is TGTGCCAGCAGCTTCGGTGTGTACGAGCAGTACTTC. The encoded protein is CASSFGVYEQYF.

The J gene is TRBJ2-5, the V gene TRBV7-9; perhaps TRBD2 as D (5 bases). The CDR3 totals 13 residues. Trimming cost V 1 base and J 6 bases, with 9 bases left between them. Per the germline V gene, CDR1 is SEHNR and CDR2 is FQNEAQ (reference sequence). As DNA, the CDR3 is TGTGCCAGCAGCTTAGTAGGGAGTCAGACCCAGTACTTC. It yields the protein CASSLVGSQTQYF.

J is TRBJ1-1 and V is TRBV18, with a possible D match to TRBD1 (6 bases). Trimming stripped 2 bases from V and 8 bases from J, with 9 bases between. Germline CDR1 is KGHSH and CDR2 is LQKENI. This CDR3 spans 12 amino acids. The chain's CDR3 is CASSPYGTEAFF. CDR3 coding DNA: TGTGCCAGCTCACCATACGGGACAGAAGCTTTCTTT.

This chain joins TRBV4-1 and TRBJ1-5; the D gene is possibly TRBD1 (6 bases). Trimming took off 4 bases at V and 0 bases at J, with 10 bases between the two ends. The CDR3 runs 15 residues. Germline values: CDR1 MGHRA, CDR2 YSYEKL. CDR3 sequence: CASSPQGPSNQPQHF. For the CDR3, the DNA is TGCGCCAGCAGCCCCCAGGGGCCTAGCAATCAGCCCCAGCATTTT.

The chain has TRBV19 and TRBJ2-1, with TRBD2 matching 12 bases. The CDR3 consists of 17 residues. V was clipped by 0 bases and J by 6 bases; unmatched bases: 6. Germline lookup yields CDR1 LNHDA and CDR2 SQIVND (reference sequence). CDR3 sequence (DNA): TGTGCCAGTAGTATAGATCTAGGACTAGCGGGATCCAATGAGCAGTTCTTC. This codes for CASSIDLGLAGSNEQFF.